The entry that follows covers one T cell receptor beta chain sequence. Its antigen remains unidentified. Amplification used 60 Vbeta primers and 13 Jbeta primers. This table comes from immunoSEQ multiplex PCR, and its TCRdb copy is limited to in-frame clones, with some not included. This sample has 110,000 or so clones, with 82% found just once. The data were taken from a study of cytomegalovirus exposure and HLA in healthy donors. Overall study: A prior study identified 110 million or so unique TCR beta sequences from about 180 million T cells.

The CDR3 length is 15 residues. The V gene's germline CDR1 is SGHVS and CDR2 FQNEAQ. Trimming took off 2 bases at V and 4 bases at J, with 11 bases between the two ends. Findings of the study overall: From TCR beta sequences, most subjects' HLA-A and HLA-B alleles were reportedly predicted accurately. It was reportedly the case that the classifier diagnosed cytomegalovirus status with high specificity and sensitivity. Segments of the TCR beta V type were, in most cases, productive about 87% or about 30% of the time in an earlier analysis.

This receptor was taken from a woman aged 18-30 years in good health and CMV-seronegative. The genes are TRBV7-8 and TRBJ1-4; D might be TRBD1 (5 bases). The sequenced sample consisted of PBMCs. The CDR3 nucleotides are TGTGCCAGCAGCTTAATAACAGGCCGTAATGAAAAACTGTTTTTT. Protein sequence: CASSLITGRNEKLFF.